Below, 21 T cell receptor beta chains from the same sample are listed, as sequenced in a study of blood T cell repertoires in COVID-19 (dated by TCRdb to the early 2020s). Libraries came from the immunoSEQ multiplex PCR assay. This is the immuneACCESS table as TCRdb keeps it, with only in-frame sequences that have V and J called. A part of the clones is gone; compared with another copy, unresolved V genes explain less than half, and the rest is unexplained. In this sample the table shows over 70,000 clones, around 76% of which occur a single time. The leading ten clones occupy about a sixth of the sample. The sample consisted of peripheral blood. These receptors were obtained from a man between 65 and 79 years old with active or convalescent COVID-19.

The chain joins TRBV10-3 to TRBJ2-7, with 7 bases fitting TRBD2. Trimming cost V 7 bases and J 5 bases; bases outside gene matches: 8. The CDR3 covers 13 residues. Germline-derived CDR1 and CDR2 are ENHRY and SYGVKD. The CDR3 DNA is TGTGCCATCAAGGTGGGGGGGTCCGACGAGCAGTACTTC. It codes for CAIKVGGSDEQYF.

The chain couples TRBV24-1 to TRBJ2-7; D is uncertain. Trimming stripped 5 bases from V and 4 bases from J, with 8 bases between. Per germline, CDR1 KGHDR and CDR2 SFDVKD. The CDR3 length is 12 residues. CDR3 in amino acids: CATSGPTYEQYF. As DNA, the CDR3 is TGTGCCACCAGTGGACCGACATACGAGCAGTACTTC.

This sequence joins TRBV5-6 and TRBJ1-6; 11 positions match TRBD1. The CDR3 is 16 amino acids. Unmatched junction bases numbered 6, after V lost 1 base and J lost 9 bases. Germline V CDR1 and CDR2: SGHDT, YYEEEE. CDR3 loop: CASSLWTGGFFSPLHF. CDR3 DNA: TGTGCCAGCAGCTTGTGGACAGGGGGCTTTTTTTCACCCCTCCACTTT.

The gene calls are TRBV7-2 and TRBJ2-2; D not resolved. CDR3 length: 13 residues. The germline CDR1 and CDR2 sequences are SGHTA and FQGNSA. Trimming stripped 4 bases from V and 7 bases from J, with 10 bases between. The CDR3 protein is CASSYQEFGELFF. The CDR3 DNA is TGTGCCAGCAGCTATCAGGAATTCGGGGAGCTGTTTTTT.

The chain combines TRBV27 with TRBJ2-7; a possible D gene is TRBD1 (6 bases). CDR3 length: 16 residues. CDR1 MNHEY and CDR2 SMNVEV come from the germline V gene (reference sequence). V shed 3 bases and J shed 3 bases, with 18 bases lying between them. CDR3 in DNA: TGTGCCAGCAGTTTGGGGTGGGGGCCACTCTTCTACGAGCAGTACTTC. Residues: CASSLGWGPLFYEQYF.

CDR3 sequence (DNA): TGCGCCAGCAGGGTCATGGACTCTGGTTATGGCTACACCTTC. This sequence encodes CASRVMDSGYGYTF. The chain links TRBV5-1 to TRBJ1-2; D gene ambiguous. Germline CDR1 is SGHRS and CDR2 is YFSETQ. The V end lost 5 bases, the J end lost 5 bases, and 16 bases lay between the germline ends. The CDR3 is 14 residues long.

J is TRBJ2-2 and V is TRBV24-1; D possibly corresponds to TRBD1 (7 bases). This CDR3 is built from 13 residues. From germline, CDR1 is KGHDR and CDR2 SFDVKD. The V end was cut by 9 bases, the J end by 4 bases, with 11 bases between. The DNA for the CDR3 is TGTGCCACCGCGGGGACAGCCACCGGGGAGCTGTTTTTT. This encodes CATAGTATGELFF.

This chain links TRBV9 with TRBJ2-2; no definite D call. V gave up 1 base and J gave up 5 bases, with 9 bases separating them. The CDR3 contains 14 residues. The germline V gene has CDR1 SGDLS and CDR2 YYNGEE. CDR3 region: CASSVSAVTGELFF. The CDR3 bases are TGTGCCAGCAGCGTATCGGCGGTGACCGGGGAGCTGTTTTTT.

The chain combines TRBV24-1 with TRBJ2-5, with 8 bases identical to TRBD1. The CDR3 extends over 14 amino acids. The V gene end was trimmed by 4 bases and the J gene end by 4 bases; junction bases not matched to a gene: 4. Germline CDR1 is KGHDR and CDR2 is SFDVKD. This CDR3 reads CATSDTGTGETQYF. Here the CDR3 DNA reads TGTGCCACCAGTGACACCGGGACAGGAGAGACCCAGTACTTC.

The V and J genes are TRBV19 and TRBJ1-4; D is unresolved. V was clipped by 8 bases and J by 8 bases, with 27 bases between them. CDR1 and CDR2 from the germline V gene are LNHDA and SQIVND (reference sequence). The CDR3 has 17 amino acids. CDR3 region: CASGTRRPLEGSEKLFF. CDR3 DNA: TGTGCCAGTGGTACCCGACGTCCCCTGGAGGGTAGCGAAAAACTGTTTTTT. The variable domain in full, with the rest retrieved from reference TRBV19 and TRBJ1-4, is DGGITQSPKYLFRKEGQNVTLSCEQNLNHDAMYWYRQDPGQGLRLIYYSQIVNDFQKGDIAEGYSVSREKKESFPLTVTSAQKNPTAFYLCASGTRRPLEGSEKLFFGSGTQLSVL.

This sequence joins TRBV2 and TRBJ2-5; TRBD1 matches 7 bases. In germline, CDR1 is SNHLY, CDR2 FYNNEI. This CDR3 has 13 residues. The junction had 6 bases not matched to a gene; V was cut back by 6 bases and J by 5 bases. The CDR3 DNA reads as TGTGCCAGCAGCGCGACAGGGCGGGAGACCCAGTACTTC. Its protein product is CASSATGRETQYF.

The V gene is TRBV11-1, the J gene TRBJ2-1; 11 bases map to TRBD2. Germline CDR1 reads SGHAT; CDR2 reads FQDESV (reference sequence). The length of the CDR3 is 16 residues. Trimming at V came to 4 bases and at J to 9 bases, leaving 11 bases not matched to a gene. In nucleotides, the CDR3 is TGTGCCAGCAGCTATGTGTTTAGCGGGGGGGCCTTTGAGCAGTTCTTC. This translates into CASSYVFSGGAFEQFF.

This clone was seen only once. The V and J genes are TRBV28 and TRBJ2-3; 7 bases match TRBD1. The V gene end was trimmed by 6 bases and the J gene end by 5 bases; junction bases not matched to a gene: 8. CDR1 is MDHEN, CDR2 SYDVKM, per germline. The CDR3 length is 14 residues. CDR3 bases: TGTGCCAGCAGGGGGACAGACTGGGGAGATACGCAGTATTTT. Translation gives CASRGTDWGDTQYF.

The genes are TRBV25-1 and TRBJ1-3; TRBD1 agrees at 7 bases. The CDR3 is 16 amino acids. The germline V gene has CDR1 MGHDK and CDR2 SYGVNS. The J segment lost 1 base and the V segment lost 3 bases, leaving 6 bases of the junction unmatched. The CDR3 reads CASSDRDRASGNTIYF. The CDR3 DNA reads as TGTGCCAGCAGTGATCGAGACAGGGCGTCTGGAAACACCATATATTTT.

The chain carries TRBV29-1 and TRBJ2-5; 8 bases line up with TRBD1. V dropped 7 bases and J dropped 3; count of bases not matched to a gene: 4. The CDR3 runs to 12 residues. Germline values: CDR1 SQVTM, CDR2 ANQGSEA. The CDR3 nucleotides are TGCAGCGCCCCGACAGGGGAAGAGACCCAGTACTTC. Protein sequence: CSAPTGEETQYF.

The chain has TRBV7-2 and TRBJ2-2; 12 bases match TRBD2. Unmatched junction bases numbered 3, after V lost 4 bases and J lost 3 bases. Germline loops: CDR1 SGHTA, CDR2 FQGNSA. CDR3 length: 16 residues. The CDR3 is CASSSLAGGYTGELFF. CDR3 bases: TGTGCCAGCAGCTCGCTAGCGGGGGGGTACACCGGGGAGCTGTTTTTT.

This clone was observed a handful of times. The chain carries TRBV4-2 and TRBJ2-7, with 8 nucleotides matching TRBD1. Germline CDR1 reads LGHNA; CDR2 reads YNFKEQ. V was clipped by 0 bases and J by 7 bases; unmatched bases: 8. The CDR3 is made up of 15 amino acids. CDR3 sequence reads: CASSQETGGSEEQYF. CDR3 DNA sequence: TGTGCCAGCAGCCAAGAAACAGGGGGTTCTGAAGAGCAGTACTTC.

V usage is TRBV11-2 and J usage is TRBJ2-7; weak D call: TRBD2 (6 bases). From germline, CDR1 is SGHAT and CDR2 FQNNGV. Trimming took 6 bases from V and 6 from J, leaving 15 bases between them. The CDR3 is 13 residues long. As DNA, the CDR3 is TGTGCCAGCAGTACGGGACTCCTGTTCGAGCAGTACTTC. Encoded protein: CASSTGLLFEQYF.

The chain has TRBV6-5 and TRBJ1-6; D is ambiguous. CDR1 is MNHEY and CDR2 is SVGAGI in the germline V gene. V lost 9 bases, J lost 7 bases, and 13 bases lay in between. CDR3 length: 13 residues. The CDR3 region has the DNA TGTGCCAGTAAGGATACGGGGAATTCACCCCTCCACTTT. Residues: CASKDTGNSPLHF.

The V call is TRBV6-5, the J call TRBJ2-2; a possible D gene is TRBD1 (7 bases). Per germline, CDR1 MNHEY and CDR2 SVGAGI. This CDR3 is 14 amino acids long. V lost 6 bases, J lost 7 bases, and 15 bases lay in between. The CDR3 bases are TGTGCCAGCAGCGCCCCCAGGGGGGTCGGGGAGCTGTTTTTT. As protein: CASSAPRGVGELFF.

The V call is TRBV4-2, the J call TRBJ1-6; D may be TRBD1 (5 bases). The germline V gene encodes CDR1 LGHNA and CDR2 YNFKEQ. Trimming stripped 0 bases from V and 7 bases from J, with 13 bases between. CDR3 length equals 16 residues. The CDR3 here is CASSQEGGMGNSPLHF. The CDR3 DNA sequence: TGTGCCAGCAGCCAAGAGGGGGGAATGGGGAATTCACCCCTCCACTTT.